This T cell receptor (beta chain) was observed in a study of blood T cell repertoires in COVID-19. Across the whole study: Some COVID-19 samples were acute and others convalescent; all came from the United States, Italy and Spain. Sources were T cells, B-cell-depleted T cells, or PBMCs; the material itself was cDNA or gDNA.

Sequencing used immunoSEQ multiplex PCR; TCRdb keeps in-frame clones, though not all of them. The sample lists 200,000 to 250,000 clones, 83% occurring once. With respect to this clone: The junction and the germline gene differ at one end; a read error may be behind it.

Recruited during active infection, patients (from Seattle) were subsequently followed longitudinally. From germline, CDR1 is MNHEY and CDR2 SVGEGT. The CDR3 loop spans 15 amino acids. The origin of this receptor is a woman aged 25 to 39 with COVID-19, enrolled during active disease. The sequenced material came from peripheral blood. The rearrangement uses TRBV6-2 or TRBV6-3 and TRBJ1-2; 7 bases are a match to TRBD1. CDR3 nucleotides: TGTGCCAGCAGCGCTAATTTCGACAGGGTAGCCCCGCTCCCCTTC. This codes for CASSANFDRVAPLPF.